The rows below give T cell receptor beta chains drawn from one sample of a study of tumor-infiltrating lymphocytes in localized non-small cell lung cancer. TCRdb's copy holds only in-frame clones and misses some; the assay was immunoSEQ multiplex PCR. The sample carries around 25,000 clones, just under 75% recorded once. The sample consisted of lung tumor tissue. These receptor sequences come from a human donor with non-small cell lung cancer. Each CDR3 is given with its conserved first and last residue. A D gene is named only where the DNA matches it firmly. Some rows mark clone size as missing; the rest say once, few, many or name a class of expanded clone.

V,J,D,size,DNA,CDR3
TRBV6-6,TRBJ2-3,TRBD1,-,TGTGCCAGTGACGGACAGGCGGTAACCGCAGATACGCAGTATTTT,CASDGQAVTADTQYF
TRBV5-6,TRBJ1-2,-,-,TGTGCCAGCAGCTTAAGAGCTTGGACGGAAAGCTATGGCTACACCTTC,CASSLRAWTESYGYTF
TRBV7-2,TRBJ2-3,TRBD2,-,TGTGCCAGCGGCTTAGCGGGGGTCACAGATACGCAGTATTTT,CASGLAGVTDTQYF
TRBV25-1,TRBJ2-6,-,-,TGTGCCAGTCAATTCTCTGGGGCCAACGTCCTGACTTTC,CASQFSGANVLTF
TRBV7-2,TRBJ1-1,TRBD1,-,TGTGCCAGCAGCTTCGGATCCCGGGACAGGGAAGCTTTCTTT,CASSFGSRDREAFF
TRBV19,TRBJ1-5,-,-,TGTGCCACCCTAGGGGTTGGGGCAGATCAGCCCCAGCATTTT,CATLGVGADQPQHF
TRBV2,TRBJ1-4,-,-,TGTGCCAGCATAGTGCAGGCCCCAAATGAAAAACTGTTTTTT,CASIVQAPNEKLFF
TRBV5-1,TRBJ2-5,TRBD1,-,TGCGCCAGCAGCTTCGGACAGGGAGAGACCCAGTACTTC,CASSFGQGETQYF
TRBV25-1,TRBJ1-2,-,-,TGTGCCAGCCTTGGTTACATCACTCCCGCGGGCTATGGCTACACCTTC,CASLGYITPAGYGYTF
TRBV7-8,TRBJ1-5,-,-,TGTGCCAGCAGCTTAGCGGCGGGAATGCCCCAGCATTTT,CASSLAAGMPQHF
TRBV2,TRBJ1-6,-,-,TGTGCCAGCGGATTAAAACAGGGAAATTCACCCCTCCACTTT,CASGLKQGNSPLHF
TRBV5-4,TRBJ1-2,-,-,TGTGCCAGCAGGACGGAGGGGAGGGGAGCTAACTATGGCTACACCTTC,CASRTEGRGANYGYTF
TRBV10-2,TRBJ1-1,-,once,TGCGCCAGCAGTGAAGACCTAAAAAACACTGAAGCTTTCTTT,CASSEDLKNTEAFF
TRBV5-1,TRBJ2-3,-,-,TGCGCCAGCAGCTTGGGAACTAGCAGGGTGGGAGATACGCAGTATTTT,CASSLGTSRVGDTQYF